This TCR beta chain was found in a study of CD8+CD57+ T cells in acquired aplastic anemia (dated by TCRdb to the late 2010s). Notes on the research overall: Extracted DNA from sorted CD4+ and CD8+ cells averaged approximately 3 ug, ranging from roughly 0.17 to 27.4 ug. Mean read counts for healthy donor samples were approximately 10 million for CD4+ cells and 11.0 million for CD8+ cells. What the authors observed across the whole study: About 29 CD8+ CDR3 sequences were found to be shared between patients and controls, but these sequences appeared to be highly expressed in patients and within the immunodominant clones of the patients. CD8+ Simpson's diversity did not differ significantly between patients and healthy controls (P=0.060).

Genomic DNA was used as template for profiling of TCR beta VDJ combinations and CDR3 sequences. An Illumina HiSeq 2000 was the platform used for TCR repertoire sequencing. As for the original processing: Repertoires were assessed using TRBV/TRBJ rearrangement plots, CDR3 size and DJ length profiles, and Simpson's diversity index. Whichever DNA sequence was most abundant in the deep sequencing data was defined as the immunodominant clone. CDR3 amino acid sequences were screened for sharing across subjects and compared with published repertoires and the VDJdb database. In TCRdb, the public reads were trimmed at Q25 with fastp and aligned with MiXCR, with productive beta chains retained. Each entry is one CDR3 protein sequence, shown with its most common DNA and genes. Here the V and J calls rest on TCRdb's processing, not on the authors' analysis. The sample profile shows 200,000 to 250,000 distinct CDR3 sequences; 61% of them were found once. The top ten clonotypes cover 25% to 30% of the sample.

This clonotype was recorded at least ten times. The clone's antigen remains unknown. No base-level quality is on record; no much larger clone is a single base apart. Its CDR3 holds 13 amino acids, cysteine through phenylalanine. The CDR3 DNA has 39 bases and is translated from base 1. According to the germline V gene, CDR1 reads MNHEY and CDR2 reads SVGEGT. V is shortened by 7 bases, J by 5 bases, and the region joining them spans 14 bases. The study deep-sequenced TCR repertoires of sorted CD4+ and CD8+ blood T cells from severe aplastic anemia patients and healthy subjects. Ficoll-Paque density gradient centrifugation was used to isolate peripheral blood mononuclear cells. Before DNA was extracted, CD4+ and CD8+ T cells were sorted using either FACS or magnetic beads.

The receptor's source is a human donor in good health. The material sequenced was sorted CD4+, CD8+, or CD8+CD57+ T cells (not recorded which) from PBMCs. This chain is built from TRBV6-2 or TRBV6-3 and TRBJ2-5; the D segment could be TRBD2, given 6 matching bases. The nucleotide sequence is TGTGCCAGCATGGTGAGGACTACTGAGACCCAGTACTTC. This translates into CASMVRTTETQYF.